One and the same sample provided the 3 T cell receptor beta chains below, sequenced in a study of OX40 agonist ivuxolimab in advanced cancers. Repertoires were generated with immunoSEQ multiplex PCR, while TCRdb's copy carries only in-frame clones and drops some. The table lists some 24,000 clones, around 73% of them singletons. The material was CD4+ or CD8+ T cells sorted from blood, obtained in a trial of the OX40 agonist ivuxolimab. The origin of the receptors is an adult with an advanced solid tumor such as melanoma, head and neck, liver or kidney cancer.

This clone has a handful of counts. This specimen includes other DNA sequences encoding the same CDR3. The chain combines TRBV28 with TRBJ1-5; perhaps TRBD1 as D (5 bases). The CDR3 spans 14 residues. V was pared by 5 bases and J by 4 bases, with 12 bases between. Germline V lookup: CDR1 MDHEN, CDR2 SYDVKM. CDR3 coding DNA: TGTGCCAGCAGTCCCCCGGGGGGGAATCAGCCCCAGCATTTT. Its protein is CASSPPGGNQPQHF.

The V gene is TRBV18, the J gene TRBJ2-3; tentative D call: TRBD2 (6 bases). The CDR3 has 14 residues. Deletions cut 8 bases from V and 1 base from J, with 13 bases between. Per germline, CDR1 KGHSH and CDR2 LQKENI. Written as DNA, the CDR3 is TGTGCCAGCCGATGGGCTAGCGGCACAGATACGCAGTATTTT. Translated: CASRWASGTDTQYF.

The chain is built from TRBV6-5 and TRBJ1-1; 8 bases align to TRBD1. V was clipped by 6 bases and J by 5 bases; unmatched bases: 8. CDR3 length equals 14 residues. Germline V gene lookup returns CDR1 MNHEY and CDR2 SVGAGI. The CDR3 is CASSRDRGGTEAFF. CDR3 in DNA: TGTGCCAGCAGCCGAGACAGGGGTGGAACTGAAGCTTTCTTT.